These 21 T cell receptor beta chains share one sample of origin, sequenced in a study of cytomegalovirus exposure and HLA in healthy donors. Sequencing was performed with immunoSEQ multiplex PCR; in TCRdb, only in-frame clones are kept and a portion is missing. The data contain some 110,000 clones, approximately 91% of them singletons. The sequencing input was PBMCs. The source of these receptors is a man aged 18 to 35 in good health and CMV-seropositive.

This chain uses TRBV5-6 with TRBJ2-5; 12 positions agree with TRBD1. CDR3 length: 15 amino acids. V dropped 4 bases and J dropped 5; count of bases not matched to a gene: 6. CDR1 SGHDT and CDR2 YYEEEE come from the germline V gene. The chain's CDR3 is CASSTGQGAGETQYF. CDR3 sequence (DNA): TGTGCCAGCAGCACGGGACAGGGGGCCGGGGAGACCCAGTACTTC.

There are a few counts of this clone. The chain links TRBV5-8 to TRBJ1-6; tentative D call: TRBD1 (5 bases). The CDR3 is 13 residues long. Trimming pared 4 bases from V and 6 bases from J, leaving 8 bases between. Germline V gene sequence: CDR1 SGHTS, CDR2 YDEGEE. The CDR3 protein is CASSMDTNSPLHF. The CDR3 DNA follows: TGTGCCAGCAGCATGGACACTAATTCACCCCTCCACTTT.

The rearrangement uses TRBV12-5 and TRBJ1-1; D might be TRBD1 (5 bases). This CDR3 is 12 amino acids long. V lost 6 bases, J lost 4 bases, and 9 bases lay in between. The germline gives CDR1 LGHNT, CDR2 FRNRAP. CDR3 residues: CASGPRVTEAFF. The CDR3 DNA reads as TGTGCTAGTGGCCCCAGGGTCACTGAAGCTTTCTTT.

The CDR3: CASGLVGGAGYEQYF. The CDR3 bases are TGTGCTAGTGGTTTGGTAGGGGGGGCCGGGTACGAGCAGTACTTC. V is TRBV12-5 and J is TRBJ2-7, with D possibly TRBD2 on 7 matching bases. The CDR3 is 15 residues long. Trimming cost V 0 bases and J 4 bases, with 13 bases left between them. Germline assignment: CDR1 LGHNT and CDR2 FRNRAP.

The gene calls are TRBV6-5 and TRBJ1-1; 7 nucleotides align to TRBD1. Germline loops: CDR1 MNHEY, CDR2 SVGAGI. CDR3 length equals 14 residues. Germline trimming cut 5 bases from V and 3 bases from J; bases unmatched to any gene: 6. CDR3 loop: CASSRQGWDTEAFF. CDR3 nucleotide sequence: TGTGCCAGCAGTCGACAGGGATGGGACACTGAAGCTTTCTTT.

The chain uses TRBV5-4 and TRBJ2-5; D is unresolved. The CDR3 is made up of 14 amino acids. Germline V gene lookup returns CDR1 SGHNT and CDR2 YYREEE (reference sequence). Between the trimmed V and J ends, which lost 3 bases and 0 bases, there was a span of 9 bases. CDR3 nucleotides: TGTGCCAGCAGCTGGGCGAAACACCAAGAGACCCAGTACTTC. Its translation is CASSWAKHQETQYF.

J is TRBJ1-1 and V is TRBV11-1; the D gene is possibly TRBD1 (6 bases). This CDR3 is built from 14 residues. The germline V gene encodes CDR1 SGHAT and CDR2 FQDESV (reference sequence). Trimming stripped 5 bases from V and 4 bases from J, with 14 bases between. CDR3 sequence reads: CASSPLQGSTEAFF. CDR3 nucleotide sequence: TGTGCCAGCAGCCCATTACAGGGATCCACTGAAGCTTTCTTT.

CDR3 in amino acids: CASSLYSGRGTEAFF. CDR3 nucleotides: TGTGCCAGCAGTTTATACTCGGGTCGTGGAACTGAAGCTTTCTTT. The rearrangement joins TRBV27 to TRBJ1-1; D is undetermined. Trimming took off 1 base at V and 5 bases at J, with 14 bases between the two ends. The CDR3 length is 15 residues. In germline, CDR1 is MNHEY, CDR2 SMNVEV (reference sequence).

The V gene is TRBV5-1, the J gene TRBJ2-1; TRBD1 agrees at 11 bases. The V segment lost 0 bases and the J segment 7 bases; nucleotides outside the gene matches: 6. Germline V gene lookup returns CDR1 SGHRS and CDR2 YFSETQ. The CDR3 sequence is 16 residues long. This CDR3 is CASSLVGDRGSNEQFF. CDR3 bases: TGCGCCAGCAGCTTGGTGGGGGACAGGGGGAGTAATGAGCAGTTCTTC.

This chain connects TRBV11-3 to TRBJ2-2; possible D gene TRBD1, 6 bases. V lost 5 bases and J 8 bases, leaving 9 bases between the germline ends. Per germline, CDR1 SGHNT and CDR2 YENEEA. The CDR3 runs to 12 residues. The CDR3 DNA reads as TGTGCCAGCAGCCCCCAGGGGGGGGAGCTGTTTTTT. Its protein product is CASSPQGGELFF.

This clone is large. This sequence joins TRBV21-1 and TRBJ2-7; the table's D call of TRBD1 was not tested on the DNA. TRBV21-1 is tagged as a pseudogene. There are 18 residues in the CDR3. CDR3 DNA sequence: TGTGCCAGGCAGCCCCTAATACGGAGACAGGGGGGGACCTACGAGCAGTACTTC. This gives the protein CARQPLIRRQGGTYEQYF.

This clone came up a few times. V usage is TRBV6-5 and J usage is TRBJ1-2; perhaps TRBD1 as D (5 bases). CDR3 length: 13 amino acids. Trimming pared 10 bases from V and 5 bases from J, leaving 17 bases between. Germline assignment: CDR1 MNHEY and CDR2 SVGAGI. The CDR3 sequence is CATGRGREYGYTF. The CDR3 DNA reads TGTGCCACCGGGCGGGGCAGAGAATATGGCTACACCTTC.

The J gene is TRBJ1-1, the V gene TRBV2; D unclear. This CDR3 contains 11 residues. Trimming took off 3 bases at V and 7 bases at J, with 6 bases between the two ends. Germline lookup yields CDR1 SNHLY and CDR2 FYNNEI. The CDR3 DNA sequence: TGTGCCAGCAGTGAGATACATGAAGCTTTCTTT. Protein product: CASSEIHEAFF.

The chain has TRBV2 and TRBJ1-3, with D tentatively TRBD1 (6 bases). CDR1 SNHLY and CDR2 FYNNEI come from the germline V gene. The CDR3 has 14 amino acids. The V end was cut by 0 bases, the J end by 7 bases, with 10 bases between. CDR3 residues: CASSEAGGRNTIYF. The CDR3 coding sequence is TGTGCCAGCAGTGAAGCGGGGGGGCGGAACACCATATATTTT.

The chain has TRBV19 and TRBJ1-4; possible D gene TRBD1, 6 bases. Germline CDR1 reads LNHDA; CDR2 reads SQIVND (reference sequence). This CDR3 comprises 13 residues. Trimming took off 4 bases at V and 8 bases at J, with 11 bases between the two ends. The CDR3 loop reads CASSTGVGEKLFF. As DNA, the CDR3 is TGTGCCAGTAGTACAGGGGTTGGAGAAAAACTGTTTTTT.

The chain carries TRBV19 and TRBJ1-1; tentative D call: TRBD1 (5 bases). The CDR3 length is 15 residues. Germline CDR1 reads LNHDA; CDR2 reads SQIVND (reference sequence). V dropped 5 bases and J dropped 6 bases, with 19 bases sitting between them. For the CDR3, the DNA is TGTGCCAGTAGTCGGGGGAGCAGAGGATACGCTGAAGCTTTCTTT. Protein sequence: CASSRGSRGYAEAFF.

CDR3 DNA sequence: TGTGCCAGCAGGACTAGCGGGGGGCCCGGAGGTACATACAATGAGCAGTTCTTC. Translation: CASRTSGGPGGTYNEQFF. J is TRBJ2-1 and V is TRBV7-8, with TRBD2 identical over 13 bases. The V gene end was trimmed by 6 bases and the J gene end by 4 bases; junction bases not matched to a gene: 12. The CDR3 covers 18 residues. Germline loops: CDR1 SGHVS, CDR2 FQNEAQ.

The V and J genes are TRBV27 and TRBJ2-1, with TRBD2 matching over 15 bases. The CDR3 sequence is 15 residues long. The J segment lost 9 bases and the V segment lost 7 bases, leaving 7 bases of the junction unmatched. Per the germline V gene, CDR1 is MNHEY and CDR2 is SMNVEV (reference sequence). CDR3 amino acids: CASKWTSGGAGEQFF. CDR3 coding DNA: TGTGCCAGCAAATGGACTAGCGGGGGGGCGGGTGAGCAGTTCTTC.

The V gene is TRBV15, the J gene TRBJ1-2; 9 nucleotides match TRBD1. Germline loops: CDR1 LNHNV, CDR2 YYDKDF (reference sequence). The junction had 5 bases not matched to a gene; V was cut back by 5 bases and J by 4 bases. The CDR3 is 14 residues long. CDR3 residues: CATSRDRVLYGYTF. In nucleotides, the CDR3 is TGTGCCACCAGCCGGGACAGGGTCCTCTATGGCTACACCTTC.

The count of this clone is one. The chain is built from TRBV2 and TRBJ2-7, with 7 nucleotides matching TRBD1. This CDR3 has 20 amino acids. The germline CDR1 and CDR2 sequences are SNHLY and FYNNEI. V was pared by 3 bases and J by 1 base, with 21 bases of the junction left unmatched. CDR3 coding DNA: TGTGCCAGCAGTGAGGGGGACAGCCTTAGGAGGCCGGTAAATTCCTACGAGCAGTACTTC. This encodes CASSEGDSLRRPVNSYEQYF.

The V and J genes are TRBV30 and TRBJ1-3; D ambiguous. Per germline, CDR1 GTSNPN and CDR2 SVGIG (reference sequence). V lost 3 bases, J lost 4 bases, and 10 bases lay in between. The CDR3 length is 13 residues. DNA of the CDR3: TGTGCCTGGAGGTTCCCAGCGGGAAACACCATATATTTT. Translation gives CAWRFPAGNTIYF.